The text below deals with one T cell receptor beta chain. This clone was seen a few times. The antigen it binds to is not known. Base quality data are lacking; no much larger clone is found one base away. The CDR3 goes from the cysteine to the phenylalanine over 13 residues. CDR3 DNA is the only sequence kept; it has 39 bases, read in frame from the first base. CDR1 and CDR2, looked up from the germline V gene (reference sequence), are SEHNR and FQNEAQ. V was cut back by 5 bases and J by 5 bases, leaving a gap of 12 bases between them. This specimen belongs to a study of identifying expanded T cells in peripheral blood (dated 2019 in TCRdb). For context, the study as a whole: Technical replicates were generated by sequencing separate aliquots of the same genomic DNA pool, and four replicates were compared pairwise.

Summary of the overall study and its limitations: The binomial model flagged 0.9 to 1.5 differentially abundant clones between technical replicates, compared with about 16.4 over roughly 2 weeks and approximately 19 over around four weeks. In all healthy donors, the variance in clone template counts between samples taken roughly 14 days apart rose significantly as total template count increased. The beta-binomial model significantly reduced the number of clones called differentially abundant and the false-positive rate across all healthy-donor time intervals. The authors expected that biological variance in healthy repertoires might rise further over much longer intervals, such as months to years.

During the collection period, no immune events, such as infections, were documented for the healthy donors. Healthy-donor blood repertoires served as a training cohort to calibrate time-dependent variance in a beta-binomial model of T-cell clone differential abundance. The training cohort comprised ten or so healthy donors, 3 female and 7 male. Donor ages ranged from about 29 to 70 years, with an average of approximately 43 years. Obtained from a commercial supplier, whole blood was collected from each healthy donor at three time points set about two weeks apart. For immunosequencing, genomic DNA was extracted from whole blood that had not been sorted. TCRbeta CDR3 regions were profiled by bias-controlled multiplex PCR amplification of genomic DNA with the immunoSEQ Assay. On the authors' methods: To quantify the absolute abundance of each unique TCRbeta CDR3 region, the sequences were collapsed and filtered. Differential abundance was tested with a binomial (Fisher-equivalent) model and with a beta-binomial model adding time-dependent variance fitted from healthy donors. Clones with fewer than 5 combined templates were removed, and a clone was called differentially abundant if the clone's Benjamini-Hochberg FDR was below 0.01. Using the form v = (b*log(k)+a)^2, the beta-binomial variance was modeled as a function of the total template count across the two samples. In its TCRdb copy, this immuneACCESS table keeps in-frame sequences only and misses some clones. Where compared with another copy, unresolved V genes explain less than half of these, and the others have no known cause. V, J and clone size derive from that table, while D and trimming were established from the DNA sequence. The sample contains around 120,000 clones, around nine tenths of them found a single time. The top ten clonotypes cover around 8.2% of the sample.

The clonotype originates from a person between 18 and 70 years old in good health. The chain links TRBV7-9 with TRBJ2-5; the D gene cannot be named for sure. The sample taken for sequencing was blood. The DNA is as follows: TGTGCCAGCAGCCTAGATCGAGTCGAGACCCAGTACTTC. Translated, it reads CASSLDRVETQYF.